This T cell receptor (beta chain) was identified in a study of blood T cell repertoires in COVID-19. J was trimmed by 3 bases and V by 7 bases; bases with no gene match: 5. Germline V gives CDR1 MNHEY, CDR2 SVGAGI. The CDR3 covers 15 residues. Repertoires were generated with immunoSEQ multiplex PCR, while TCRdb's copy carries only in-frame clones and drops some. The sample records over 150,000 clones, about 85% being singletons. The gene calls are TRBV6-5 and TRBJ2-1; TRBD1 matches 11 bases. The receptor was derived from a young man with acute or convalescent COVID-19. The sample consisted of peripheral blood. CDR3 sequence reads: CASKTGTGGYNEQFF. Written as DNA, the CDR3 is TGTGCCAGCAAAACCGGGACAGGGGGCTACAATGAGCAGTTCTTC.